The 30 T cell receptor beta chains given below trace back to one sample, sequenced in a study of blood T cell repertoires in COVID-19. This table comes from immunoSEQ multiplex PCR, and its TCRdb copy is limited to in-frame clones, with some not included. The data contain some 19,000 clones, 65% to 90% of them seen just once; the ten biggest clones take up more than 55%. The sequenced material came from peripheral blood. The receptors here all came from a man aged 80 or over with acute or convalescent COVID-19.

The chain combines TRBV4-3 with TRBJ1-1; possible D gene TRBD1, 5 bases. The CDR3 loop spans 16 amino acids. Germline CDR1 is LGHNA and CDR2 is YSLEER. V was cut by 0 bases and J by 4 bases, with 15 bases left in between. CDR3: CASSQDVSGKGTEAFF. The DNA for the CDR3 is TGCGCCAGCAGCCAAGATGTGTCAGGGAAGGGCACTGAAGCTTTCTTT.

The chain carries TRBV2 and TRBJ2-6, with 9 bases aligning to TRBD1. The junction had 2 bases not matched to a gene; V was cut back by 11 bases and J by 0 bases. The V gene's germline CDR1 is SNHLY and CDR2 FYNNEI. This CDR3 contains 14 residues. CDR3 DNA sequence: TGTGCCGGGACAGGGACCTCTGGGGCCAACGTCCTGACTTTC. Protein product: CAGTGTSGANVLTF.

V usage is TRBV7-9 and J usage is TRBJ1-1, with D unclear. V was shortened by 3 bases and J by 10 bases, with 12 bases between the two germline ends. The germline V gene encodes CDR1 SEHNR and CDR2 FQNEAQ (reference sequence). CDR3 size: 12 residues. The CDR3 DNA follows: TGTGCCAGCAGCTTGGGCCGTCGTCGAGCTTTCTTT. Translating it yields CASSLGRRRAFF.

This chain links TRBV2 with TRBJ1-3, with a tentative D call TRBD1 (6 bases). CDR3 length: 15 residues. V lost 8 bases and J lost 0, with 14 bases in between. Per the germline V gene, CDR1 is SNHLY and CDR2 is FYNNEI. The CDR3 DNA reads as TGTGCCAGCTCCGACAGGCGGAGCTCTGGAAACACCATATATTTT. It specifies CASSDRRSSGNTIYF.

This chain joins TRBV4-1 and TRBJ1-2, with D tentatively TRBD1 (5 bases). Germline loops: CDR1 MGHRA, CDR2 YSYEKL. The length of the CDR3 is 17 residues. The V gene lost 0 bases and the J gene lost 5 bases, with 19 bases spanning the gap. The CDR3 DNA follows: TGCGCCAGCAGCCAAGATGGGGCGGCAGGGAAGTTTTATGGCTACACCTTC. It specifies CASSQDGAAGKFYGYTF.

This chain joins TRBV30 and TRBJ1-6; a possible D gene is TRBD1 (5 bases). V was pared by 8 bases and J by 5 bases, with 13 bases between. Germline V gene lookup returns CDR1 GTSNPN and CDR2 SVGIG (reference sequence). This CDR3 is 13 amino acids long. The CDR3 DNA sequence: TGTGCCCTTAGGGGCAGGGATAATTCACCCCTCCACTTT. It yields the protein CALRGRDNSPLHF.

V and J are TRBV5-1 and TRBJ1-1; maybe TRBD1 (5 bases). This CDR3 has 15 amino acids. Germline-derived CDR1 and CDR2 are SGHRS and YFSETQ. Between the trimmed V and J ends, which lost 5 bases and 4 bases, there was a span of 18 bases. CDR3 in amino acids: CASRVGEGRPTEAFF. DNA for the CDR3: TGCGCCAGCAGAGTAGGTGAGGGGAGGCCCACTGAAGCTTTCTTT.

The chain uses TRBV10-1 and TRBJ2-1; TRBD2 is a possible D gene (6 bases). The germline V and J ends were trimmed by 0 bases and 5 bases, with 26 bases remaining between them. Germline-derived CDR1 and CDR2 are WNHNN and SYGVQD (reference sequence). There are 20 residues in the CDR3. This CDR3 reads CASSESTGVGMPPSNNEQFF. The CDR3 DNA follows: TGCGCCAGCAGTGAGTCGACGGGGGTGGGGATGCCCCCTTCGAACAATGAGCAGTTCTTC.

This chain uses TRBV19 with TRBJ1-2; D is possibly TRBD1 (6 bases). Deletions cut 3 bases from V and 0 bases from J, with 8 bases between. Germline V lookup: CDR1 LNHDA, CDR2 SQIVND (reference sequence). The CDR3 length is 14 residues. This chain's CDR3 is CASSITGTNYGYTF. The CDR3, as DNA: TGTGCCAGTAGTATCACAGGGACTAACTATGGCTACACCTTC. Looking up the rest from reference TRBV19 and TRBJ1-2 gives the full variable domain: DGGITQSPKYLFRKEGQNVTLSCEQNLNHDAMYWYRQDPGQGLRLIYYSQIVNDFQKGDIAEGYSVSREKKESFPLTVTSAQKNPTAFYLCASSITGTNYGYTFGSGTRLTVV.

The CDR3 nucleotides are TGTGCCAGCAGCCCCCCCGACAGGGAAAGGTGTCAGCCCCAGCATTTT. This gives the protein CASSPPDRERCQPQHF. The chain recombines TRBV7-3 with TRBJ1-5, with 7 nucleotides matching TRBD1. Trimming took 5 bases from V and 6 from J; bases not matched to a gene: 13. Germline CDR1 reads SGHTA; CDR2 reads FQGTGA. CDR3 size: 16 residues.

This chain links TRBV28 with TRBJ2-7; 8 nucleotides line up with TRBD1. The CDR3 has 15 amino acids. The ends lost 1 base at V and 1 base at J; junction bases unmatched: 3. CDR1 and CDR2 from the germline V gene are MDHEN and SYDVKM. The CDR3 region has the DNA TGTGCCAGCAGTTTATTACGACAGGGGTCCTACGAGCAGTACTTC. Translating it yields CASSLLRQGSYEQYF. Variable domain in full (rest from reference TRBV28 and TRBJ2-7): DVKVTQSSRYLVKRTGEKVFLECVQDMDHENMFWYRQDPGLGLRLIYFSYDVKMKEKGDIPEGYSVSREKKERFSLILESASTNQTSMYLCASSLLRQGSYEQYFGPGTRLTVT.

This sequence joins TRBV5-6 and TRBJ2-7, with D possibly being TRBD1 (6 bases). The germline V gene has CDR1 SGHDT and CDR2 YYEEEE. V was cut by 0 bases and J by 3 bases, with 13 bases left in between. The CDR3 totals 15 residues. The chain's CDR3 is CASSLGTGTYYEQYF. The DNA for the CDR3 is TGTGCCAGCAGCTTGGGAACAGGGACATACTACGAGCAGTACTTC. Full variable domain (rest looked up from reference TRBV5-6 and TRBJ2-7): DAGVTQSPTHLIKTRGQQVTLRCSPKSGHDTVSWYQQALGQGPQFIFQYYEEEERQRGNFPDRFSGHQFPNYSSELNVNALLLGDSALYLCASSLGTGTYYEQYFGPGTRLTVT.

This chain connects TRBV4-3 to TRBJ2-2; unclear D gene. The CDR3 is made up of 15 amino acids. CDR1 LGHNA and CDR2 YSLEER come from the germline V gene. V was shortened by 3 bases and J by 1 base, with 9 bases between the two germline ends. CDR3 DNA: TGCGCCAGCAGCCACGACTGGCAGAACACCGGGGAGCTGTTTTTT. Amino acid sequence: CASSHDWQNTGELFF.

The chain has TRBV6-2 or TRBV6-3 and TRBJ2-7, with 7 positions matching TRBD1. This CDR3 spans 16 amino acids. The germline gives CDR1 MNHEY, CDR2 SVGEGT. V dropped 3 bases and J dropped 4; count of bases not matched to a gene: 12. CDR3 residues: CASSYNPGQLDYEQYF. The CDR3 coding sequence is TGTGCCAGCAGTTATAACCCGGGACAGTTGGATTACGAGCAGTACTTC.

V and J are TRBV7-8 and TRBJ1-5; no firm D call. V lost 0 bases, J lost 0 bases, and 6 bases lay in between. Germline V gives CDR1 SGHVS, CDR2 FQNEAQ. CDR3 length: 15 residues. CDR3: CASSLALGSNQPQHF. CDR3 in DNA: TGTGCCAGCAGCTTAGCGCTCGGTAGCAATCAGCCCCAGCATTTT.

The rearrangement joins TRBV6-6 to TRBJ2-1; D remains ambiguous. V gave up 5 bases and J gave up 5 bases, with 7 bases separating them. Germline V lookup: CDR1 MNHNY, CDR2 SVGAGI (reference sequence). This CDR3 is built from 12 residues. The CDR3 loop reads CASSTANNEQFF. In nucleotides, the CDR3 is TGTGCCAGCAGTACAGCCAACAATGAGCAGTTCTTC.

The V gene is TRBV27, the J gene TRBJ2-7; 8 bases match TRBD2. In germline, CDR1 is MNHEY, CDR2 SMNVEV (reference sequence). This CDR3 region has 16 residues. V lost 4 bases to trimming and J lost 0 bases; unmatched junction nucleotides: 8. The CDR3 DNA reads TGTGCCAGCAGTTCCCCGGGGGGGACAAGCTCCTACGAGCAGTACTTC. This codes for CASSSPGGTSSYEQYF.

This chain links TRBV9 with TRBJ1-3; D ambiguous. From germline, CDR1 is SGDLS and CDR2 YYNGEE. V was shortened by 0 bases and J by 0 bases, with 16 bases between the two germline ends. The CDR3 contains 18 residues. In DNA form, the CDR3 reads TGTGCCAGCAGCGTAGAGGGCGGCGGGTTCGACTCTGGAAACACCATATATTTT. Translation: CASSVEGGGFDSGNTIYF.

This chain connects TRBV7-9 to TRBJ1-1, with 7 bases aligning to TRBD1. V lost 5 bases, J lost 6 bases, and 12 bases stayed unmatched. CDR1 and CDR2 from the germline V gene are SEHNR and FQNEAQ (reference sequence). The CDR3 loop spans 15 amino acids. The CDR3, as DNA: TGTGCCAGCAGCGTAGGAGACAGGGAGGCGTCTGAAGCTTTCTTT. Protein: CASSVGDREASEAFF. The full variable domain, with the rest looked up from reference TRBV7-9 and TRBJ1-1, is DTGVSQNPRHKITKRGQNVTFRCDPISEHNRLYWYRQTLGQGPEFLTYFQNEAQLEKSRLLSDRFSAERPKGSFSTLEIQRTEQGDSAMYLCASSVGDREASEAFFGQGTRLTVV.

The V call is TRBV6-5, the J call TRBJ1-2, with D maybe TRBD1 (6 bases). The V end was cut by 0 bases, the J end by 8 bases, with 13 bases between. Germline V gene sequence: CDR1 MNHEY, CDR2 SVGAGI. This CDR3 is 14 amino acids long. The CDR3, as DNA: TGTGCCAGCAGTTACTCACAGGGAACTAGGGGCTACACCTTC. Protein product: CASSYSQGTRGYTF.

This chain links TRBV7-8 with TRBJ2-3, with D tentatively TRBD1 (5 bases). Trimming cost V 7 bases and J 4 bases, with 12 bases left between them. Germline V gene sequence: CDR1 SGHVS, CDR2 FQNEAQ. The CDR3 extends over 13 amino acids. The CDR3 is CASTPSTADTQYF. The CDR3 region has the DNA TGTGCCAGCACCCCATCGACAGCAGATACGCAGTATTTT.

The V gene is TRBV12-3 or TRBV12-4, the J gene TRBJ1-1; no clear D. This CDR3 has 12 residues. V was pared by 5 bases and J by 8 bases, with 12 bases between. CDR3 region: CASSPDRREAFF. CDR3 in DNA: TGTGCCAGCAGTCCTGACCGGAGGGAAGCTTTCTTT.

The chain has TRBV6-6 and TRBJ2-3; TRBD2 matches at 10 bases. There are 16 residues in the CDR3. Germline V gene data show CDR1 as MNHNY and CDR2 as SVGAGI (reference sequence). V was pared by 2 bases and J by 4 bases, with 6 bases of the junction left unmatched. CDR3 residues: CASSYRSGGAADTQYF. The CDR3 DNA follows: TGTGCCAGCAGTTACCGAAGCGGGGGGGCCGCAGATACGCAGTATTTT.

This sequence joins TRBV13 and TRBJ2-2, with D unresolved. Deletions cut 3 bases from V and 6 bases from J, with 5 bases between. The germline V gene has CDR1 PRHDT and CDR2 FYEKMQ (reference sequence). This CDR3 is 12 amino acids long. The DNA for the CDR3 is TGTGCCAGCAGCTTCGGTGCCGGGGAGCTGTTTTTT. Translating it yields CASSFGAGELFF.

V is TRBV6-5 and J is TRBJ1-1, with no clear D. V was pared by 6 bases and J by 5 bases, with 13 bases between. Germline CDR1 reads MNHEY; CDR2 reads SVGAGI. The CDR3 spans 13 residues. The CDR3 spells CASSTGRGTEAFF. The DNA of the CDR3 is TGTGCCAGCAGCACCGGACGGGGAACTGAAGCTTTCTTT.

The V gene is TRBV11-2, the J gene TRBJ1-5, with 8 bases identical to TRBD1. The V gene end was trimmed by 5 bases and the J gene end by 6 bases; junction bases not matched to a gene: 9. This CDR3 spans 15 amino acids. Germline V gives CDR1 SGHAT, CDR2 FQNNGV. CDR3 in amino acids: CASSADRVTGQPQHF. CDR3 bases: TGTGCCAGCAGCGCGGACAGGGTAACGGGTCAGCCCCAGCATTTT.

The chain links TRBV18 to TRBJ1-2; maybe TRBD1 (5 bases). CDR1 and CDR2 (germline): KGHSH, LQKENI. The V end was cut by 2 bases, the J end by 4 bases, with 11 bases between. This CDR3 comprises 14 residues. For the CDR3, the DNA is TGTGCCAGCTCACCAGGGTTAAGGGGCTATGGCTACACCTTC. Translation gives CASSPGLRGYGYTF.

This chain links TRBV7-2 with TRBJ1-5, with D uncertain. V lost 1 base to trimming and J lost 11 bases, with 9 bases between them. This CDR3 has 12 amino acids. CDR1 is SGHTA and CDR2 is FQGNSA in the germline V gene. CDR3 DNA sequence: TGTGCCAGCAGCTTAGACCTAGCGGCCCAGCATTTT. The encoded protein is CASSLDLAAQHF.

The count of this clone is one. Here the CDR3 reads CASSQFFGGYEQYF. For the CDR3, the DNA is TGCGCCAGCAGCCAATTCTTCGGGGGCTACGAGCAGTACTTC. This sequence joins TRBV4-3 and TRBJ2-7; D is possibly TRBD2 (6 bases). V dropped 2 bases and J dropped 3 bases, with 11 bases sitting between them. This CDR3 spans 14 amino acids. Per the germline V gene, CDR1 is LGHNA and CDR2 is YSLEER.

The CDR3 loop reads CASRPQTGLGQPQHF. The CDR3 bases are TGTGCCAGTAGACCCCAGACAGGGCTTGGACAGCCCCAGCATTTT. The chain recombines TRBV19 with TRBJ1-5; 7 bases are a match to TRBD1. Germline V gene data show CDR1 as LNHDA and CDR2 as SQIVND (reference sequence). The CDR3 spans 15 residues. The ends lost 6 bases at V and 7 bases at J; junction bases unmatched: 12.